One and the same sample provided the 2 T cell receptor beta chains below, sequenced in a study of T cells in Graves' hyperthyroidism and ophthalmopathy. TCR beta CDR3 regions were amplified from RNA. Initially, a first-round RT-PCR of the TCR CDR3 employed the HTBI primer set. TCRdb reprocessed the multiplex PCR reads via MiXCR and lists one record per CDR3 protein. The sample carries about 640,000 distinct CDR3 sequences, roughly 20% recorded once. The specimen was blood. These receptors were obtained from a man aged 25-40 years with Graves' ophthalmopathy.

Only a few counts were recorded for this clonotype. The chain has TRBV27 and TRBJ2-7, with TRBD2 matching over 7 bases. The CDR3 has 15 residues. Looked up from germline, CDR1 is MNHEY and CDR2 is SMNVEV (reference sequence). V was clipped by 3 bases and J by 2 bases; unmatched bases: 7. The DNA for the CDR3 is TGTGCCAGCAGTTTGAATGAGCGGGGAGCCTACGAGCAGTACTTC. Protein: CASSLNERGAYEQYF.

The genes are TRBV10-3 and TRBJ2-3, with 7 bases aligning to TRBD1. The CDR3 contains 14 residues. Germline CDR1 ENHRY, CDR2 SYGVKD. V was pared by 5 bases and J by 5 bases, with 7 bases of the junction left unmatched. The CDR3 coding sequence is TGTGCCATCAGTACCGGACAGGCGCAAGATACGCAGTATTTT. Residues: CAISTGQAQDTQYF.